This T cell receptor (beta chain) was documented in a study of blood T cell repertoires in COVID-19. Background on the study: The study drew acute and convalescent COVID-19 samples from the United States, Italy and Spain. T cells, B-cell-depleted T cells, or PBMCs supplied cDNA or gDNA.

Authors' data handling: Nucleated cell number was recorded as an estimate derived from reference gene primer amplification. TCRdb keeps only in-frame clones here, not all; method: immunoSEQ multiplex PCR. V, J and clone size are taken as reported in that table, and D and trimming were inferred from the DNA itself. This sample has about 110,000 clones, with around 90% found just once. V was pared by 2 bases and J by 6 bases, with 1 base of the junction left unmatched. The length of the CDR3 is 15 residues. CDR1 is MNHEY and CDR2 is SVGAGI in the germline V gene. Material: peripheral blood. The V and J genes are TRBV6-5 and TRBJ2-1; TRBD2 agrees at 13 bases. The receptor comes from a woman in her forties or fifties with acute or convalescent COVID-19. CDR3 loop: CASSYGLAGANEQFF. The CDR3 nucleotides read TGTGCCAGCAGTTACGGACTAGCGGGAGCCAATGAGCAGTTCTTC.